This TCR beta chain was found in a study of shared clonotypes between healthy human individuals. General study findings and limits: Generally, naive subsets came out with larger estimated richness than memory subsets. A small donor pool kept down the genetic and exposure-history diversity that was represented.

This CDR3 has 16 amino acids. V shed 2 bases and J shed 5 bases, with 19 bases lying between them. Germline V gene data show CDR1 as SGHVS and CDR2 as FNYEAQ. To note about this clone: The antigen is undetermined.

The authors loaded about 0.2 ug DNA, approximately 30,000 T cell genomes, into sorted-subset replicate PCRs. This table comes from immunoSEQ multiplex PCR, and its TCRdb copy is limited to in-frame clones, with some not included. The data contain 1,400,000 or so clones, about 98.5% of them seen just once; the ten biggest clones take up under 0.45%. A CD45RA-negative memory subset and a CD45RA+ naive subset were separated from the CD4+ cells. Sequencing input: naive CD4+ T cells sorted from blood. Stated subset: CD45RA+ positively selected. The TCR comes from a man aged 25-45 years in good health. The chain is built from TRBV7-6 and TRBJ2-7, with D possibly matching TRBD1 (6 bases). The CDR3 DNA reads TGTGCCAGCAGCTTAATGGCAGGGGAACGAGATGACGAGCAGTACTTC. Protein product: CASSLMAGERDDEQYF.